These T cell receptor beta chains were read from a single sample in a study of human T cells and chemical hapten exposure. From the 5' RACE reads, TCRdb called clonotypes with MiXCR, one entry per CDR3 protein. The table records fewer than 150,000 distinct CDR3 sequences, around 20% of them present only once. The receptor set was obtained from a human donor in good health. Both conserved end residues are trimmed from each CDR3.

TRBV18,TRBJ2-3,ASSPNIRVADTQY
TRBV29-1,TRBJ1-1,SAGHQNTEAF
TRBV6-6,TRBJ1-2,ASSYSDRENYGDT
TRBV6-5,TRBJ1-1,ASLRLPGNEAF
TRBV11-1,TRBJ2-5,ASSPSPMEEETQY
TRBV5-4,TRBJ1-4,ASTPRGGPNEKLF
TRBV7-9,TRBJ2-1,AIPRTGRNEQF
TRBV12-3/TRBV12-4,TRBJ2-1,ASSLAGSYNEQF
TRBV6-2/TRBV6-3,TRBJ2-2,ASSYWGQTTGELF
TRBV28,TRBJ1-5,ASSLPRPRGNQPQH
TRBV4-2,TRBJ2-1,ASSQERVRFGQF
TRBV13,TRBJ1-5,ASSLGPDSNQPQH
TRBV7-9,TRBJ2-1,ASSLQLAGGKNNEQF
TRBV28,TRBJ2-3,ASSLSSAGESTDTQY
TRBV15,TRBJ2-1,ATSTPGLADWGNEQF
TRBV5-1,TRBJ2-1,ASSLNYNEQF
TRBV28,TRBJ2-1,ASSLRPLAGANEQF
TRBV2,TRBJ1-5,ASGPRGQPQH
TRBV6-6,TRBJ1-1,ASSYQRQASGEAF
TRBV4-1,TRBJ2-3,ASSQKGSDTQY
TRBV28,TRBJ1-6,ASSNWGSGAGRNSPLH
TRBV12-3/TRBV12-4,TRBJ1-1,ASSSGQGTEAF
TRBV4-1,TRBJ2-5,ASSPLGEASEYETQY